This T cell receptor beta chain was captured in a study of blood T cells in healthy people across ages. Looking at the study overall: Every two T cells gave about one barcoded beta molecule via template switching.

Trimming pared 7 bases from V and 4 bases from J, leaving 13 bases between. CDR3 length: 12 amino acids. Germline V CDR1 and CDR2: DFQATT, SNEGSKA (reference sequence). The authors ran a second PCR of roughly 6 to 12 cycles using a sample-barcoded 5' primer and a J-beta primer mix. MiXCR, applied by TCRdb to the 5' RACE reads, yields one record per CDR3 protein. The data contain some 690,000 distinct CDR3 sequences, approximately 22% of them singletons. The sequence derives from a man between 65 and 85 years old in good health. The rearrangement joins TRBV20-1 to TRBJ2-5; D uncertain. Sequenced: blood. The CDR3 is CSGAAQVETQYF. As DNA, the CDR3 is TGCAGTGGGGCCGCGCAGGTAGAGACCCAGTACTTC.